One T cell receptor (beta chain) is described in this entry. A read error is possible here, since a much larger clone lies one base away. V lost 5 bases to trimming and J lost 4 bases, with 13 bases between them. The germline CDR1 and CDR2 sequences are SGHRS and YFSETQ. This CDR3 has 14 residues. This record comes from a study of regulatory T cells in long-lasting Graves disease. The authors built TCR beta libraries using iRepertoire HTBI primers and Arm-PCR of CDR3 regions. TCRdb itself ran the multiplex PCR reads through MiXCR, one entry per CDR3 protein. Among approximately 350,000 distinct CDR3 sequences listed, 12% were seen once. This sample's time point: newly diagnosed GD, antithyroid drugs for less than 3 months. RNA isolated from PBMCs was used to make the TCR library. In addition, the sample was reused for a study of T cells in Graves' hyperthyroidism and ophthalmopathy.

This TCR was sampled from a woman younger than 30 with Graves disease. The V call is TRBV5-1, the J call TRBJ2-1, with D tentatively TRBD2 (6 bases). This material consisted of peripheral blood mononuclear cells (PBMCs), taken at new diagnosis, from a patient treated with antithyroid drugs. This chain's CDR3 is CASRGGDGYNEQFF. The CDR3 DNA sequence: TGCGCCAGCAGGGGCGGGGACGGGTACAATGAGCAGTTCTTC.